The clone carrying this TCR beta chain was seen many times. For repertoire sequencing, the TCR beta CDR3 regions were amplified from RNA transcripts. First-round RT-PCR with HTBI primers preceded a second-round multiplex PCR. TCRdb processed the multiplex PCR reads anew with MiXCR; each CDR3 protein has one entry. The sample shows 300,000 or so distinct CDR3 sequences, about a sixth of them seen only once. Other autoimmune diseases, uncontrolled infections, pregnancy or lactation ruled patients out of participation. The data are from a study of Graves' ophthalmopathy and Graves' hyperthyroidism. Overall study context: Peripheral blood sampling preceded any treatment and occurred at initial diagnosis.

The ends were cut back, 8 bases at V and 4 bases at J, with 23 bases in the middle. CDR3 length: 17 residues. Per the germline V gene, CDR1 is MNHEY and CDR2 is SVGEGT. The chain employs TRBV6-2 or TRBV6-3 and TRBJ2-2, with a tentative D call TRBD2 (6 bases). The sequence was obtained from an adult man with Graves' ophthalmopathy. The sample was peripheral blood. CDR3 DNA: TGTGCCAGCTCCGACTCAAGGGGTAGCGGTTCCACCGGGGAGCTGTTTTTT. Its translation: CASSDSRGSGSTGELFF.